The clone carrying this T cell receptor (beta chain) has a single count. Its target is unknown. The CDR3 is 16 residues long. V was clipped by 0 bases and J by 7 bases, with 16 bases between them. The germline gives CDR1 SEHNR, CDR2 FQNEAQ (reference sequence). These data are taken from a study of early stage breast cancer tumors. Study at large: Of around 16 invasive breast tumors, about a dozen were hormone receptor-positive, HER2-negative.

Method: immunoSEQ multiplex PCR; TCRdb's copy keeps in-frame clones and lacks some. Found here are more than 65,000 clones, 65% to 85% of them singletons; the top ten hold approximately 4.5%. Study results and caveats: Chain pairing and CD4, CD8 or FOXP3 expression were not captured. Tumors had about 2.5-fold higher T cell density and higher clonality than adjacent normal breast tissue. Tumor and normal breast were distinguished via blood comparison in about 90% of the 16 patients.

The sequenced sample was blood. The sequence was collected from a middle-aged person with breast cancer. The gene calls are TRBV7-9 and TRBJ2-1; D is perhaps TRBD1 (5 bases). The CDR3 spells CASSLAGPRRWNEQFF. DNA for the CDR3: TGTGCCAGCAGCTTAGCGGGGCCCCGACGTTGGAATGAGCAGTTCTTC.